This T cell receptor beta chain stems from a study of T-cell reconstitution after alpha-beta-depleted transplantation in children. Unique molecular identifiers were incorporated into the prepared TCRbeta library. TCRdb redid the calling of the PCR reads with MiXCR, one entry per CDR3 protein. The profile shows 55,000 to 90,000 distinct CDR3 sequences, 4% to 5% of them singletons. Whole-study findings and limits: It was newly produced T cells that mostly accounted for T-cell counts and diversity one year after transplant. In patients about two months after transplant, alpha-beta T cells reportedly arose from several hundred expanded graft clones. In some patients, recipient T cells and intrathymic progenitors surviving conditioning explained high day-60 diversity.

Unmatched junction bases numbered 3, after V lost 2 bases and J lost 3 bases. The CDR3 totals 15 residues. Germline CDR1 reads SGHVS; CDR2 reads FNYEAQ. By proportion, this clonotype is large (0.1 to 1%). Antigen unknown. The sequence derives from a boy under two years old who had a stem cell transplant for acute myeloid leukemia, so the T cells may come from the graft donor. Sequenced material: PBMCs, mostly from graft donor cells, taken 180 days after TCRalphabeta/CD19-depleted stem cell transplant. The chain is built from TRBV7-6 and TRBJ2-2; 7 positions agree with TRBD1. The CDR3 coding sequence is TGTGCCAGCAGCTTAAGGCAGGGGGACACCGGGGAGCTGTTTTTT. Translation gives CASSLRQGDTGELFF.